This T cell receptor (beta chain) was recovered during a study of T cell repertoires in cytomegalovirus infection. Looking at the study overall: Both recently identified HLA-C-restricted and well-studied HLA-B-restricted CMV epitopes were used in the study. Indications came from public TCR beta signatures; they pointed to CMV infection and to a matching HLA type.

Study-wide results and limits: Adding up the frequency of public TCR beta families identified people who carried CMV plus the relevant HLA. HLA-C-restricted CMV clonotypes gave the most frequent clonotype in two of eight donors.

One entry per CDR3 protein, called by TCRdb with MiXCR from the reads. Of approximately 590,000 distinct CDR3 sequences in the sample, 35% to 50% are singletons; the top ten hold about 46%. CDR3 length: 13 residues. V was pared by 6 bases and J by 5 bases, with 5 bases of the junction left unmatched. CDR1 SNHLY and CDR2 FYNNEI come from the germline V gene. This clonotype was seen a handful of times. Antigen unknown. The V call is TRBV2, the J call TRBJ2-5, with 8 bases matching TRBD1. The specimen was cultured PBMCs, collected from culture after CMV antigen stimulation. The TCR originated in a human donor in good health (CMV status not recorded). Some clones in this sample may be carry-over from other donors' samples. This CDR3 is CASSVRGLETQYF. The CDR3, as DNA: TGTGCCAGCAGCGTCAGGGGGCTGGAGACCCAGTACTTC.